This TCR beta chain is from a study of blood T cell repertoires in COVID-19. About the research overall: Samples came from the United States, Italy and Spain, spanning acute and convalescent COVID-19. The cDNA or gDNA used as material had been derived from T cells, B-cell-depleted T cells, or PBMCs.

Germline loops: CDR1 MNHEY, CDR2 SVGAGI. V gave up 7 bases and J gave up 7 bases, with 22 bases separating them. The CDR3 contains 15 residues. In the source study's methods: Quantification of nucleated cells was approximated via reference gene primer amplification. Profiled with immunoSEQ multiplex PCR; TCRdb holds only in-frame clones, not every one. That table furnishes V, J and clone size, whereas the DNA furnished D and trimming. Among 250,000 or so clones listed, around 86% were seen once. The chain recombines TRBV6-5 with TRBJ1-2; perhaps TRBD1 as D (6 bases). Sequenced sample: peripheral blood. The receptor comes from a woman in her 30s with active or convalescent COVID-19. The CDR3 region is CASNPDKNRVVGYTF. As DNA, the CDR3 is TGTGCCAGCAACCCCGACAAAAACAGGGTGGTTGGCTACACCTTC.